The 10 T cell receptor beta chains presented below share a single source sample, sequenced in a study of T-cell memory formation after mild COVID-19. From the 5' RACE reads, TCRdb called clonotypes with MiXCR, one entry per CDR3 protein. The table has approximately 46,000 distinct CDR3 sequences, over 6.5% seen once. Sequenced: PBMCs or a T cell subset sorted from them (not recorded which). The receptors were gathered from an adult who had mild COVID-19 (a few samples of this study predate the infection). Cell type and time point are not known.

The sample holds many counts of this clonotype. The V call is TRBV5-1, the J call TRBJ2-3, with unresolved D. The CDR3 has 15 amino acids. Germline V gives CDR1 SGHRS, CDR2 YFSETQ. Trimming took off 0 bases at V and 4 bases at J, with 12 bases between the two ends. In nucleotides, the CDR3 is TGCGCCAGCAGCTTGGAGACCCCCGGAGCAGATACGCAGTATTTT. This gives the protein CASSLETPGADTQYF. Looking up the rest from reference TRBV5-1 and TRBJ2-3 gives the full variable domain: KAGVTQTPRYLIKTRGQQVTLSCSPISGHRSVSWYQQTPGQGLQFLFEYFSETQRNKGNFPGRFSGRQFSNSRSEMNVSTLELGDSALYLCASSLETPGADTQYFGPGTRLTVL.

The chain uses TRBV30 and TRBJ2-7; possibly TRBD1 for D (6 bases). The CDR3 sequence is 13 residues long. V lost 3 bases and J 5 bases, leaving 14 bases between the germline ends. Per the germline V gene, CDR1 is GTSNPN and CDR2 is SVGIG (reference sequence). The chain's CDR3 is CAWRHSGAHEQYF. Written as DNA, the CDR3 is TGTGCCTGGAGACATTCAGGGGCACACGAGCAGTACTTC.

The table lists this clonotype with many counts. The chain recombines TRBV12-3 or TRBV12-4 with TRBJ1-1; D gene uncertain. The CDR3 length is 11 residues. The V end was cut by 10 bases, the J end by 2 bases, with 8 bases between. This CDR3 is CATRGNTEAFF. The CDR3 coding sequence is TGTGCCACCCGGGGAAACACTGAAGCTTTCTTT.

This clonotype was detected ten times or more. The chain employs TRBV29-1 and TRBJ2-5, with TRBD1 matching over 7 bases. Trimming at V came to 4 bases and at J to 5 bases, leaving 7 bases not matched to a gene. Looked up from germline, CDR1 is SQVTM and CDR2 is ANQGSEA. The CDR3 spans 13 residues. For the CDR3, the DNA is TGCAGCGTTGCCGGGACAGCGGCGGAGACCCAGTACTTC. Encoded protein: CSVAGTAAETQYF.

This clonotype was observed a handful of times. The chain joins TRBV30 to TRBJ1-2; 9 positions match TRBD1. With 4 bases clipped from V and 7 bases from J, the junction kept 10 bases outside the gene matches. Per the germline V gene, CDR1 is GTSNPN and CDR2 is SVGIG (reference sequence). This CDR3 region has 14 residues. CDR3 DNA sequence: TGTGCCTGGACCGTGGACAGGGGTAGTGGTGGCTACACCTTC. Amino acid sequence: CAWTVDRGSGGYTF.

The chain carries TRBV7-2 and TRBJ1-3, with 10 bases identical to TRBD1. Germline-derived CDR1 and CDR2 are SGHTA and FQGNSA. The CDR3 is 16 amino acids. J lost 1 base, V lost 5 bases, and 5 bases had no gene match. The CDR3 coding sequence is TGTGCCAGCAGCAGACAGGGGGCGGTATCTGGAAACACCATATATTTT. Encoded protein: CASSRQGAVSGNTIYF.

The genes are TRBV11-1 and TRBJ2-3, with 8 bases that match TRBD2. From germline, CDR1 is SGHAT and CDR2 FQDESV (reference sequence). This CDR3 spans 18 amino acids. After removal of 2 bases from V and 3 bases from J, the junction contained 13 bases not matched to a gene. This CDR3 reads CASSLTKRREANTDTQYF. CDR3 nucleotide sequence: TGTGCCAGCAGCTTAACGAAAAGGCGGGAGGCCAATACAGATACGCAGTATTTT. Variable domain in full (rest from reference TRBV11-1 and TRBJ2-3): EAEVAQSPRYKITEKSQAVAFWCDPISGHATLYWYRQILGQGPELLVQFQDESVVDDSQLPKDRFSAERLKGVDSTLKIQPAELGDSAMYLCASSLTKRREANTDTQYFGPGTRLTVL.

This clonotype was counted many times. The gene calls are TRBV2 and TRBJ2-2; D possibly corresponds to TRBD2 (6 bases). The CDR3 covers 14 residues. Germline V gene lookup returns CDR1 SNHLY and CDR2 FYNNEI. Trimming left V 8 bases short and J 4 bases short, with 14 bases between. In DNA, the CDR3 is TGTGCCAGCGGCCCGGGACTGCTCACCGGGGAGCTGTTTTTT. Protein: CASGPGLLTGELFF.

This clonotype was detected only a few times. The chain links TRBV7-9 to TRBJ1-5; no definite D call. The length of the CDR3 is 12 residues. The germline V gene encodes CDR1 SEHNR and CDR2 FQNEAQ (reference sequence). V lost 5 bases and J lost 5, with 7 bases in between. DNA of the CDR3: TGTGCCAGCAGCCCCATCGATCAGCCCCAGCATTTT. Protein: CASSPIDQPQHF.

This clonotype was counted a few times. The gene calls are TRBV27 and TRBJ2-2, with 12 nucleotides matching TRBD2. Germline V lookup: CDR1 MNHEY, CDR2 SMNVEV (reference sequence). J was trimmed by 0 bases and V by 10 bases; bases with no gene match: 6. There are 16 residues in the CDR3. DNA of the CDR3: TGTGCCACCGCTAGCGGGAGGGCCTCGAACACCGGGGAGCTGTTTTTT. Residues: CATASGRASNTGELFF.